One TCR beta chain is described in this entry. Its matching antigen is unknown. The repertoire was sequenced with immunoSEQ multiplex PCR; TCRdb's copy has only in-frame clones and lacks some. The data contain about 62,000 clones, roughly 90% of them seen just once; the ten biggest clones take up approximately 0.27%. This entry is derived from a study of OX40 agonist ivuxolimab in advanced cancers. Whole-study context: Of mixed ages from about 20 to 80 and averaging approximately 60 years, the group was approximately 84% male.

Study-level points and caveats: More expanded clones were seen, on average, in CD8+ T cells than in CD4+.

The sequences come from CD4+ or CD8+ T cells sorted from blood, collected in a trial of the OX40 agonist ivuxolimab. This TCR was recovered from an adult with an advanced solid tumor such as melanoma, head and neck, liver or kidney cancer.

The CDR3 DNA follows: TGCAGCGTTCCCGGGACTAGCGGAGATAACTACTACGAGCAGTACTTC. Protein product: CSVPGTSGDNYYEQYF. This chain joins TRBV29-1 and TRBJ2-7, with TRBD2 matching 11 bases. CDR1 and CDR2 (germline): SQVTM, ANQGSEA. The CDR3 runs to 16 residues. Trimming removed 5 bases from V and 3 bases from J; junction bases left unmatched: 12.